Only a few counts were recorded for the clone carrying this T cell receptor beta chain. The antigen is not known. TCRdb ran MiXCR on the 5' RACE reads and lists one entry per CDR3 protein. Of hundreds of thousands of distinct CDR3 sequences in the sample, over 15% were seen once. Germline V gene sequence: CDR1 SGHVS, CDR2 FNYEAQ. This CDR3 is 14 amino acids long. V gave up 10 bases and J gave up 1 base; unmatched junction bases: 7. These data originate in a study of T cells after yellow fever vaccination. Study-level points and caveats: Booster sampling recovered most clones from primary vaccination (96% CD4, around 88% CD8). Few clonotypes appeared in both CD4 and CD8 compartments.

This chain links TRBV7-6 with TRBJ2-3, with 8 bases matching TRBD2. The sequences come from PBMCs, collected before the yellow fever booster vaccination. This sequence originates from a man between 18 and 29 years old who received the YFV17D yellow fever vaccine. The CDR3 loop is CATLAGWGTDTQYF. As DNA, the CDR3 is TGTGCCACTCTAGCGGGTTGGGGCACAGATACGCAGTATTTT.